Reported below is one T cell receptor (beta chain). The antigen is unknown. Profiling relied on immunoSEQ multiplex PCR, and the TCRdb table lists in-frame clones only, not all of them. Of about 580,000 clones in the sample, roughly 98% were seen once. Only CD45RO-negative cells positively selected for CCR7 counted as naive CD8 cells, so terminally differentiated effector memory CD45RA+ cells were excluded. This specimen belongs to a study of shared clonotypes between healthy human individuals. Study-level findings and limits: Generally, estimated richness proved larger in naive subsets than it did in memory subsets. Generation of non-shared clonotypes was less probable than generation of clonotypes shared by all four donors. Several donors held about 5% of naive CD4 clonotypes in common.

V was clipped by 5 bases and J by 4 bases, with 15 bases between them. The CDR3 sequence is 15 residues long. Per germline, CDR1 MNHEY and CDR2 SMNVEV (reference sequence). Sequencing used naive CD8+ T cells sorted from blood. The chain recombines TRBV27 with TRBJ1-5; a possible D gene is TRBD1 (5 bases). This sequence originates from a man aged 25-40 years in good health. DNA for the CDR3: TGTGCCAGCAGTCTGGGGCAGGGTCAGAATCAGCCCCAGCATTTT. It is translated as CASSLGQGQNQPQHF.